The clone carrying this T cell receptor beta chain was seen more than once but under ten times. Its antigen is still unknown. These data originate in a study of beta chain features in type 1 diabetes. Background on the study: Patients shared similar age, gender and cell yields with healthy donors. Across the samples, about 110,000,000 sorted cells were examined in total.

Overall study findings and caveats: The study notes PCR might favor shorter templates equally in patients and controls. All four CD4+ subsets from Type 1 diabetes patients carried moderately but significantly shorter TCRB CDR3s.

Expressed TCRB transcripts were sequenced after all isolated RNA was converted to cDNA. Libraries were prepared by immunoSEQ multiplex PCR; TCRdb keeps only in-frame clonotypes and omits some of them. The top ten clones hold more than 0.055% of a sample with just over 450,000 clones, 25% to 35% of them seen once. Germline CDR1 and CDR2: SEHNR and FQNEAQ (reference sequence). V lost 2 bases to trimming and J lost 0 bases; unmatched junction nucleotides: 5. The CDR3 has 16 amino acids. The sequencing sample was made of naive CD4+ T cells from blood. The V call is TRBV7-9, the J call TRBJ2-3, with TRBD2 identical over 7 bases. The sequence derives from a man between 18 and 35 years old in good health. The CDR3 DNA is TGTGCCAGCAGCTTAAACCTAGCGGTTAGCACAGATACGCAGTATTTT. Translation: CASSLNLAVSTDTQYF.